This T cell receptor beta chain derives from a study of blood T cell repertoires in COVID-19. This CDR3 spans 17 amino acids. Assignments of participants to cohorts depended upon their own reported clinical history. Recovery meant two consecutive negative NP/OP PCR tests, professional clearance, or resolved symptoms. Generated by immunoSEQ multiplex PCR, the TCRdb table keeps only in-frame clones and is missing some. The table shows 250,000 to 400,000 clones, with around 86% occurring only once. The sequence was obtained from a man in his fifties or sixties who had recovered from COVID-19. The chain joins TRBV21-1 to TRBJ2-1; the table calls TRBD1, which could not be checked here. TRBV21-1 represents a pseudogene. Sequenced material: PBMCs or T cells enriched from blood (not recorded which). CDR3 coding DNA: TGTGCCAGCAGCACCCAAACAGGGACAGAAGAAAACAATGAGCAGTTCTTC. Residues: CASSTQTGTEENNEQFF.